These 30 T cell receptor beta chains were all obtained from the same sample, sequenced in a study of blood T cell repertoires in COVID-19. Clones were sequenced by immunoSEQ multiplex PCR, and TCRdb holds only the in-frame ones, with some missing. The sample has roughly 150,000 clones; 80% to 90% are singletons. Sequencing used peripheral blood. The receptors come from a woman between 40 and 50 years old with acute or convalescent COVID-19.

The chain uses TRBV9 and TRBJ2-3; D possibly corresponds to TRBD2 (6 bases). Germline V lookup: CDR1 SGDLS, CDR2 YYNGEE. The V end lost 4 bases, the J end lost 6 bases, and 15 bases lay between the germline ends. This CDR3 has 14 amino acids. CDR3 protein: CASSPTAGWDTQYF. CDR3 nucleotides: TGTGCCAGCAGCCCTACGGCGGGGTGGGATACGCAGTATTTT.

V usage is TRBV19 and J usage is TRBJ2-3, with TRBD2 matching over 11 bases. Germline V gene data show CDR1 as LNHDA and CDR2 as SQIVND (reference sequence). V gave up 6 bases and J gave up 4 bases; unmatched junction bases: 6. CDR3 length: 15 residues. In DNA, the CDR3 is TGTGCCAGTAGGATTAGCGGGAGGGCATCAGATACGCAGTATTTT. Its translation: CASRISGRASDTQYF.

The CDR3: CASSQDMGQGIYEQYF. In nucleotides, the CDR3 is TGTGCCAGCAGCCAAGACATGGGACAGGGAATATACGAGCAGTACTTC. The chain couples TRBV14 to TRBJ2-7; 9 nucleotides align to TRBD1. The germline gives CDR1 SGHDN, CDR2 FVKESK. V was clipped by 0 bases and J by 4 bases; unmatched bases: 7. This CDR3 has 16 residues.

The V and J genes are TRBV13 and TRBJ1-1, with a possible D match to TRBD1 (5 bases). V gave up 4 bases and J gave up 0 bases, with 15 bases separating them. The CDR3 contains 16 residues. Germline values: CDR1 PRHDT, CDR2 FYEKMQ (reference sequence). The CDR3 DNA reads as TGTGCCAGCAGCTCTCGTCTCGTAGGGGTGAACACTGAAGCTTTCTTT. The encoded protein is CASSSRLVGVNTEAFF. The entire variable domain, with the rest obtained from reference TRBV13 and TRBJ1-1, is as follows: AAGVIQSPRHLIKEKRETATLKCYPIPRHDTVYWYQQGPGQDPQFLISFYEKMQSDKGSIPDRFSAQQFSDYHSELNMSSLELGDSALYFCASSSRLVGVNTEAFFGQGTRLTVV.

V is TRBV5-1 and J is TRBJ2-3, with D perhaps matching TRBD1 (5 bases). CDR3 length: 15 amino acids. In germline, CDR1 is SGHRS, CDR2 YFSETQ. Between the trimmed V and J ends, which lost 2 bases and 0 bases, there was a span of 10 bases. CDR3: CASSFLAGSTDTQYF. In DNA, the CDR3 is TGCGCCAGCAGCTTTCTGGCAGGGAGCACAGATACGCAGTATTTT.

The chain is built from TRBV30 and TRBJ2-7; 11 bases line up with TRBD2. In germline, CDR1 is GTSNPN, CDR2 SVGIG (reference sequence). The CDR3 consists of 14 residues. Trimming took 1 base from V and 7 from J; bases not matched to a gene: 6. CDR3 in amino acids: CAWSESGTSGEQYF. For the CDR3, the DNA is TGTGCCTGGAGTGAATCCGGGACTAGCGGTGAGCAGTACTTC.

This sequence joins TRBV7-8 and TRBJ2-2; 7 bases agree with TRBD1. CDR1 and CDR2 (germline): SGHVS, FQNEAQ. The CDR3 has 15 amino acids. V lost 1 base to trimming and J lost 6 bases; unmatched junction nucleotides: 5. CDR3 DNA: TGTGCCAGCAGCTTAGGGGGGCAGGGGGCCGGGGAGCTGTTTTTT. Its translation: CASSLGGQGAGELFF.

This chain joins TRBV6-5 and TRBJ2-7; the match to TRBD1 covers 10 bases. Germline loops: CDR1 MNHEY, CDR2 SVGAGI. V shed 1 base and J 6 bases; nucleotides not matched to a gene: 6. The CDR3 is 15 amino acids. In DNA, the CDR3 is TGTGCCAGCAGTTACTTCGGACAGGGGGTTCCCGAGCAGTACTTC. This gives the protein CASSYFGQGVPEQYF.

The chain recombines TRBV7-9 with TRBJ2-3; 7 bases align to TRBD2. The CDR3 loop spans 14 amino acids. The V segment lost 4 bases and the J segment 7 bases; nucleotides outside the gene matches: 8. Germline CDR1 SEHNR, CDR2 FQNEAQ (reference sequence). The CDR3 DNA sequence: TGTGCCAGCAGCTCTGAGGATGGGACTAATACGCAGTATTTT. Amino acids: CASSSEDGTNTQYF.

This clone was recorded a few times. The V and J genes are TRBV29-1 and TRBJ2-7, with D tentatively TRBD1 (5 bases). The CDR3 sequence is 11 residues long. The germline gives CDR1 SQVTM, CDR2 ANQGSEA. Trimming took off 4 bases at V and 6 bases at J, with 10 bases between the two ends. The CDR3 loop reads CSVVKGSEQYF. Here the CDR3 DNA reads TGCAGCGTTGTGAAGGGGTCCGAGCAGTACTTC.

The chain joins TRBV30 to TRBJ2-7, with 8 bases lining up with TRBD1. Trimming at V came to 1 base and at J to 3 bases, leaving 5 bases not matched to a gene. Germline V gene data show CDR1 as GTSNPN and CDR2 as SVGIG (reference sequence). The CDR3 has 14 residues. The CDR3 nucleotides are TGTGCCTGGAGTGGTGGGACAGGAGTCTACGAGCAGTACTTC. Encoded protein: CAWSGGTGVYEQYF.

A single count supports this clone. The chain carries TRBV4-1 and TRBJ1-1, with 9 bases that match TRBD1. The CDR3 has 19 amino acids. The J segment lost 0 bases and the V segment lost 0 bases, leaving 11 bases of the junction unmatched. Germline V gives CDR1 MGHRA, CDR2 YSYEKL. CDR3 region: CASSQDAGTGSPVNTEAFF. The CDR3, as DNA: TGCGCCAGCAGCCAAGACGCCGGGACAGGGTCCCCCGTGAACACTGAAGCTTTCTTT.

The genes are TRBV11-3 and TRBJ1-2; perhaps TRBD1 as D (6 bases). Germline V gene lookup returns CDR1 SGHNT and CDR2 YENEEA. This CDR3 spans 15 amino acids. V was shortened by 1 base and J by 4 bases, with 13 bases between the two germline ends. The CDR3 protein is CASSLGDRSGYGYTF. CDR3 nucleotides: TGTGCCAGCAGCTTAGGAGACAGGTCGGGCTATGGCTACACCTTC. Combining the CDR3 with reference TRBV11-3 and TRBJ1-2 gives the whole variable domain EAGVVQSPRYKIIEKKQPVAFWCNPISGHNTLYWYLQNLGQGPELLIRYENEEAVDDSQLPKDRFSAERLKGVDSTLKIQPAELGDSAVYLCASSLGDRSGYGYTFGSGTRLTVV.

The chain is built from TRBV2 and TRBJ1-2, with a weak D call TRBD1 (5 bases). CDR1 SNHLY and CDR2 FYNNEI come from the germline V gene. The CDR3 consists of 11 residues. V lost 6 bases and J lost 6, with 8 bases in between. This CDR3 reads CASSPGNGYTF. CDR3 DNA sequence: TGTGCCAGCAGCCCAGGGAATGGCTACACCTTC.

This rearrangement joins TRBV6-5 to TRBJ1-1; D possibly corresponds to TRBD1 (6 bases). This CDR3 spans 14 amino acids. Trimming took off 2 bases at V and 1 base at J, with 8 bases between the two ends. Germline CDR1 reads MNHEY; CDR2 reads SVGAGI. In nucleotides, the CDR3 is TGTGCCAGCAGTTACGGACAGCCGAACACTGAAGCTTTCTTT. Its translation is CASSYGQPNTEAFF.

The chain employs TRBV29-1 and TRBJ2-7; a possible D gene is TRBD1 (5 bases). The V end lost 4 bases, the J end lost 1 base, and 11 bases lay between the germline ends. The CDR3 has 13 residues. Germline CDR1 is SQVTM and CDR2 is ANQGSEA. Written as DNA, the CDR3 is TGCAGCGTTGGCTCCAGGGAATCCTACGAGCAGTACTTC. Its translation: CSVGSRESYEQYF.

The chain employs TRBV20-1 and TRBJ2-3; D not certain. Trimming removed 3 bases from V and 4 bases from J, with 8 bases in between. The CDR3 covers 12 residues. Germline-derived CDR1 and CDR2 are DFQATT and SNEGSKA (reference sequence). In DNA form, the CDR3 reads TGCAGTGCTAGTACCGGAGCAGATACGCAGTATTTT. Its protein is CSASTGADTQYF.

This clone was counted a single time. The V and J genes are TRBV7-9 and TRBJ2-3; 9 bases map to TRBD2. V shed 3 bases, J shed 4 bases, and the junction held 2 bases outside the gene matches. The CDR3 is 14 residues long. Per the germline V gene, CDR1 is SEHNR and CDR2 is FQNEAQ (reference sequence). CDR3 region: CASSFGGGADTQYF. Written as DNA, the CDR3 is TGTGCCAGCAGCTTTGGCGGGGGGGCAGATACGCAGTATTTT.

V and J are TRBV4-1 and TRBJ2-1; 9 bases agree with TRBD2. Germline V lookup: CDR1 MGHRA, CDR2 YSYEKL. With V trimmed by 3 bases and J by 5 bases, 8 bases remained unmatched. This CDR3 comprises 16 residues. CDR3 nucleotide sequence: TGCGCCAGCAGCCAGACGGGACTAGCCAATAACAATGAGCAGTTCTTC. As protein: CASSQTGLANNNEQFF.

The chain uses TRBV15 and TRBJ2-2; D perhaps matches TRBD2 (7 bases). V lost 1 base and J lost 3, with 9 bases in between. CDR1 is LNHNV, CDR2 YYDKDF, per germline (reference sequence). The CDR3 totals 15 residues. The CDR3, as DNA: TGTGCCACCAGCAGAGGGGAGGGGGACACCGGGGAGCTGTTTTTT. Translation: CATSRGEGDTGELFF.

This chain uses TRBV12-3 or TRBV12-4 with TRBJ2-3, with 7 bases identical to TRBD1. The CDR3 contains 12 residues. Losses at the gene ends were 3 bases for V and 8 bases for J; bases not matched to a gene: 2. CDR3: CASSFPGGTQYF. The CDR3 nucleotides are TGTGCCAGCAGTTTCCCAGGGGGTACGCAGTATTTT.

This clone is a singleton in its sample. This chain uses TRBV5-6 with TRBJ2-7; TRBD2 matches at 8 bases. V lost 4 bases to trimming and J lost 0 bases; unmatched junction nucleotides: 6. The CDR3 contains 15 residues. The germline V gene encodes CDR1 SGHDT and CDR2 YYEEEE. CDR3 residues: CASSSTSGDSYEQYF. The CDR3 DNA reads TGTGCCAGCAGCAGCACTAGCGGAGACTCCTACGAGCAGTACTTC.

This clone was found a few times. The CDR3 protein is CASSATSGAGGPTDTQYF. Here the CDR3 DNA reads TGTGCCAGCAGCGCCACATCCGGAGCGGGGGGCCCCACAGATACGCAGTATTTT. The chain couples TRBV9 to TRBJ2-3, with 9 nucleotides matching TRBD2. The CDR3 consists of 18 residues. V trimming: 3 bases; J trimming: 2 bases; junction bases outside the gene matches: 13. Germline CDR1 reads SGDLS; CDR2 reads YYNGEE.

The J gene is TRBJ2-7, the V gene TRBV25-1; 16 nucleotides line up with TRBD2. Germline-derived CDR1 and CDR2 are MGHDK and SYGVNS. Unmatched junction bases numbered 12, after V lost 8 bases and J lost 5 bases. The CDR3 has 17 amino acids. The CDR3 here is CASRKGLAGGPGDEQYF. The CDR3 DNA reads as TGTGCCAGCCGTAAGGGACTAGCGGGAGGGCCGGGCGACGAGCAGTACTTC.

The rearrangement joins TRBV29-1 to TRBJ2-7; 7 bases agree with TRBD1. Germline CDR1 reads SQVTM; CDR2 reads ANQGSEA. This CDR3 has 13 residues. Trimming at V came to 5 bases and at J to 1 base, leaving 5 bases not matched to a gene. CDR3 loop: CSVYPGGSYEQYF. CDR3 in DNA: TGCAGCGTTTACCCAGGGGGTTCCTACGAGCAGTACTTC.

The rearrangement links TRBV6-5 to TRBJ2-7; D call uncertain. The CDR3 consists of 11 residues. Trimming left V 7 bases short and J 7 bases short, with 11 bases between. CDR1 is MNHEY and CDR2 is SVGAGI in the germline V gene. DNA of the CDR3: TGTGCCAGCATGGCAGGTTGGGAGCAGTACTTC. Protein sequence: CASMAGWEQYF.

The V gene is TRBV5-4, the J gene TRBJ2-3, with 8 nucleotides matching TRBD2. The ends lost 5 bases at V and 1 base at J; junction bases unmatched: 3. This CDR3 region has 14 residues. Germline CDR1 reads SGHNT; CDR2 reads YYREEE (reference sequence). The DNA of the CDR3 is TGTGCCAGCAGTCCGGGACTAGGCACAGATACGCAGTATTTT. Translated, it gives CASSPGLGTDTQYF.

This chain uses TRBV11-1 with TRBJ2-1, with 11 bases aligning to TRBD2. Germline V gene lookup returns CDR1 SGHAT and CDR2 FQDESV (reference sequence). The V gene end was trimmed by 4 bases and the J gene end by 3 bases; junction bases not matched to a gene: 5. The CDR3 covers 16 residues. DNA for the CDR3: TGTGCCAGCAGCTACCCCCTAGCGGGGGGCTACAATGAGCAGTTCTTC. Residues: CASSYPLAGGYNEQFF.

This chain uses TRBV24-1 with TRBJ2-3; D remains unclear. CDR1 is KGHDR, CDR2 SFDVKD, per germline. The CDR3 is 16 amino acids. V dropped 1 base and J dropped 0 bases, with 10 bases sitting between them. The CDR3 DNA follows: TGTGCCACCAGTGATTTCGCGGCGGCTAGCACAGATACGCAGTATTTT. As protein: CATSDFAAASTDTQYF.

DNA for the CDR3: TGTGCCAGTAGTATTCAGGCAGACCCCAACAATGAGCAGTTCTTC. Protein product: CASSIQADPNNEQFF. The chain employs TRBV19 and TRBJ2-1; D remains unclear. This CDR3 has 15 residues. Trimming left V 3 bases short and J 5 bases short, with 14 bases between. Per germline, CDR1 LNHDA and CDR2 SQIVND (reference sequence).